The present TCR beta chain was sequenced within a study of shared clonotypes between healthy human individuals. This clone occurred once. The study ran the assay at deep level. TCRdb keeps only in-frame clones here, not all; method: immunoSEQ multiplex PCR. The profile shows over a million clones, roughly 97% of them singletons. CDR1 is WSHSY and CDR2 is SAAADI in the germline V gene. With 2 bases removed from V and 4 bases from J, the gap between germline ends came to 17 bases. This CDR3 has 16 residues. Sequencing was carried out using naive CD4+ T cells sorted from blood. Stated subset: CD45RA+ positively selected. The sequence derives from a man younger than 45 in good health. The V call is TRBV10-2, the J call TRBJ1-1; D may be TRBD1 (6 bases). CDR3 in amino acids: CASSEAGAKLSTEAFF. CDR3 sequence (DNA): TGCGCCAGCAGTGAGGCAGGGGCTAAACTGAGCACTGAAGCTTTCTTT.